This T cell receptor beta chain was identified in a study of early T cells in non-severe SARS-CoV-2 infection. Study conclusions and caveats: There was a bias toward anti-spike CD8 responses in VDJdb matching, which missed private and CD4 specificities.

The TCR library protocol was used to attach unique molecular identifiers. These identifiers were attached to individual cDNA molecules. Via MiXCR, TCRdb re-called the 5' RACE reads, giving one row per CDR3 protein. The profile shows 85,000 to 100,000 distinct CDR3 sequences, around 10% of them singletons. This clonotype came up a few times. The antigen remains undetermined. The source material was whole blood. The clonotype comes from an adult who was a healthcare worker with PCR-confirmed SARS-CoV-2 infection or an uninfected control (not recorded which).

The chain's CDR3 is CAISESDFGTHNYGYTF. The CDR3 DNA is TGTGCCATCAGTGAGTCCGATTTCGGGACACATAACTATGGCTACACCTTC. V gene TRBV10-3 combines with J gene TRBJ1-2; D might be TRBD1 (6 bases). In germline, CDR1 is ENHRY, CDR2 SYGVKD. This CDR3 contains 17 residues. Trimming took 0 bases from V and 1 from J, leaving 15 bases between them.